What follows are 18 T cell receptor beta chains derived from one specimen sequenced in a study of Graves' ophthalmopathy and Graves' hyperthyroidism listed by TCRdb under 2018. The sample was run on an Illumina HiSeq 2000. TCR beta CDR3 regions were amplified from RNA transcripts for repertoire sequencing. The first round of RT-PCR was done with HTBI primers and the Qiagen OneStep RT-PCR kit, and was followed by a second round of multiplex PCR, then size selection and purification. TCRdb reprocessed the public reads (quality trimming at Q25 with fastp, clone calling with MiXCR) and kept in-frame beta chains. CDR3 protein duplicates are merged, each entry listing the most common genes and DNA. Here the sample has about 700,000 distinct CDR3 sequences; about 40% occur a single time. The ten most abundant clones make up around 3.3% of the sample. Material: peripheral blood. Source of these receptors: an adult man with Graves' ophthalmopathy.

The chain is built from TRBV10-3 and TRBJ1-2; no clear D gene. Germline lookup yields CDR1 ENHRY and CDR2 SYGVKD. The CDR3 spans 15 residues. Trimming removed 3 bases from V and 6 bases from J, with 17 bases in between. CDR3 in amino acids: CAISDLRANRNGYTF. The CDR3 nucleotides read TGTGCCATCAGTGATTTACGGGCCAACCGTAATGGCTACACCTTC.

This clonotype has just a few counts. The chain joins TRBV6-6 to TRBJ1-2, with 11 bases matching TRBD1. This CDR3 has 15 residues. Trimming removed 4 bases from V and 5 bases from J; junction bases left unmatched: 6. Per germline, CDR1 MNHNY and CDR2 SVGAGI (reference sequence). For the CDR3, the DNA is TGTGCCAGCAGTTTTCCGGGACAGGGGGTTTATGGCTACACCTTC. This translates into CASSFPGQGVYGYTF.

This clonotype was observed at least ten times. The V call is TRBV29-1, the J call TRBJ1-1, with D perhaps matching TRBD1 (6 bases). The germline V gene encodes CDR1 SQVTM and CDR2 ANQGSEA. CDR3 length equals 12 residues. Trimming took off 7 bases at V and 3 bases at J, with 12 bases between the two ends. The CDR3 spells CSAQRQDTEAFF. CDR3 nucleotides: TGCAGCGCTCAAAGACAGGACACTGAAGCTTTCTTT.

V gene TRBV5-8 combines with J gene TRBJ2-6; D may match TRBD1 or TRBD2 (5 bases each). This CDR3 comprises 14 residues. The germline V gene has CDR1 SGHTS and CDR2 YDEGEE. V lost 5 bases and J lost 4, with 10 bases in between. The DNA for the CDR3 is TGTGCCAGCAGAGGGACGGCCGGGGCCAACGTCCTGACTTTC. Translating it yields CASRGTAGANVLTF.

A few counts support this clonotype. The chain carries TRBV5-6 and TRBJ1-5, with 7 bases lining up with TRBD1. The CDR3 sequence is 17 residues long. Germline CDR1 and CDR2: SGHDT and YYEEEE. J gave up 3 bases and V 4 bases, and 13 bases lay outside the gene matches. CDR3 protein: CASSQGISGTVNQPQHF. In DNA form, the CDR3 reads TGTGCCAGCAGCCAAGGGATCTCCGGGACAGTCAATCAGCCCCAGCATTTT. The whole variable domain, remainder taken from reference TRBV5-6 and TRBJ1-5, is DAGVTQSPTHLIKTRGQQVTLRCSPKSGHDTVSWYQQALGQGPQFIFQYYEEEERQRGNFPDRFSGHQFPNYSSELNVNALLLGDSALYLCASSQGISGTVNQPQHFGDGTRLSIL.

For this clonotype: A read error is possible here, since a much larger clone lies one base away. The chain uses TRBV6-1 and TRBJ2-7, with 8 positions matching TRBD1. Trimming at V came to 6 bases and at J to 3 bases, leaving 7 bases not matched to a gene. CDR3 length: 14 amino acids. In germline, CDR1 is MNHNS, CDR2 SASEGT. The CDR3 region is CASRAAGGSYEQYF. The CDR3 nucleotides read TGTGCCAGCAGAGCGGCAGGGGGCAGCTACGAGCAGTACTTC.

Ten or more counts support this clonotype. CDR3 sequence reads: CASSEFADGYTF. The CDR3 nucleotides read TGTGCCAGCAGTGAATTTGCGGATGGCTACACCTTC. The chain combines TRBV25-1 with TRBJ1-2; unclear D gene. Germline V gives CDR1 MGHDK, CDR2 SYGVNS. CDR3 size: 12 residues. Trimming pared 1 base from V and 6 bases from J, leaving 6 bases between.

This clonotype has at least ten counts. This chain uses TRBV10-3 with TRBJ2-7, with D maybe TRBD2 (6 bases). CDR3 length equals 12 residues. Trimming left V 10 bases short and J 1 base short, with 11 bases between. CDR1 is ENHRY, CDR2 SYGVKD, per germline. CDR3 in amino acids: CATGLASYEQYF. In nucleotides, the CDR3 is TGTGCCACGGGACTGGCATCCTACGAGCAGTACTTC.

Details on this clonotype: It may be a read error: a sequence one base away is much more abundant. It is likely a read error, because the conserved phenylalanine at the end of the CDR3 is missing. CDR3 residues: CSAKVTGVQPQHY. The CDR3 bases are TGCAGTGCGAAGGTGACAGGGGTACAGCCCCAGCATTAT. V usage is TRBV20-1 and J usage is TRBJ1-5; 8 bases line up with TRBD1. Per germline, CDR1 DFQATT and CDR2 SNEGSKA (reference sequence). The V segment lost 6 bases and the J segment 7 bases; nucleotides outside the gene matches: 8. The CDR3 is made up of 13 amino acids.

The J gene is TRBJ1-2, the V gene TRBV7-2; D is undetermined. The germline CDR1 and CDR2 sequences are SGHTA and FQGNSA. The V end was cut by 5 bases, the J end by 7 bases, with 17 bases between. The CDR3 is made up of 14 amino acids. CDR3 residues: CASSQRFINAGYTF. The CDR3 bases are TGTGCCAGCAGCCAGCGATTTATTAATGCTGGCTACACCTTC.

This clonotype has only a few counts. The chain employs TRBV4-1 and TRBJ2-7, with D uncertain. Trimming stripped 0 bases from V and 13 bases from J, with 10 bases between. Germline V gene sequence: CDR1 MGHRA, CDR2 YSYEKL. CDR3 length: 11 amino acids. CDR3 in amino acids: CASSQEGEIYF. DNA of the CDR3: TGCGCCAGCAGCCAAGAGGGTGAAATTTACTTC.

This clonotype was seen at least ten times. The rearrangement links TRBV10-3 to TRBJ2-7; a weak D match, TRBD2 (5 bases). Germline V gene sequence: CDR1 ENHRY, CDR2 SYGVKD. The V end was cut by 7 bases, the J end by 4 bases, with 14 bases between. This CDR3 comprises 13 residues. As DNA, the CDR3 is TGTGCCATCAAGACGGGATTTACATACGAGCAGTACTTC. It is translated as CAIKTGFTYEQYF.

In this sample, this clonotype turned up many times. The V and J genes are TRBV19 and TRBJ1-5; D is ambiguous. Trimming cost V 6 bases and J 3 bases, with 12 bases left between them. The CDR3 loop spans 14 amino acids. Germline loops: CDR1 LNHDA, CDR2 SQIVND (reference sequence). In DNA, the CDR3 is TGTGCCAGTAGGATGGGTCGGACCAATCAGCCCCAGCATTTT. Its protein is CASRMGRTNQPQHF.

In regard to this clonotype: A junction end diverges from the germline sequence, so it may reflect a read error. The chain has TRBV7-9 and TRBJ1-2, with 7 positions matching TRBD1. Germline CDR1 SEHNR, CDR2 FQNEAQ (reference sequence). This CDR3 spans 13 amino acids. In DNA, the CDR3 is TGTGCCGGCAGCTCACAGGGGTTCTATGGCTACACCTTC. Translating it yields CAGSSQGFYGYTF.

The CDR3 protein is CASSEAGVETQHF. The CDR3 region has the DNA TGTGCCAGCAGTGAAGCGGGGGTTGAGACCCAGCATTTT. The chain has TRBV2 and TRBJ1-5; D might be TRBD1 (5 bases). Germline loops: CDR1 SNHLY, CDR2 FYNNEI. The CDR3 loop spans 13 amino acids. Trimming removed 0 bases at V and 11 bases at J, with 11 bases between.

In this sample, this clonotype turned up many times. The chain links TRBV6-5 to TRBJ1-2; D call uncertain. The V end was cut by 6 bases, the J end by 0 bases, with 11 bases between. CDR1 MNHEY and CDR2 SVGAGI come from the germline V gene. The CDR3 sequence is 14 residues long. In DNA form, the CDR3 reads TGTGCCAGCAGCCCGCCGGGAGCTAACTATGGCTACACCTTC. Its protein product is CASSPPGANYGYTF.

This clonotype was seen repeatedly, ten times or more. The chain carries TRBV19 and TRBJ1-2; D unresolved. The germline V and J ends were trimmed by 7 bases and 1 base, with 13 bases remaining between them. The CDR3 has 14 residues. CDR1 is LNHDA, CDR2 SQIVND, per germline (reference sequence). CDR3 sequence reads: CASIDLGVNYGYTF. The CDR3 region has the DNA TGTGCCAGTATCGATCTGGGTGTTAACTATGGCTACACCTTC.

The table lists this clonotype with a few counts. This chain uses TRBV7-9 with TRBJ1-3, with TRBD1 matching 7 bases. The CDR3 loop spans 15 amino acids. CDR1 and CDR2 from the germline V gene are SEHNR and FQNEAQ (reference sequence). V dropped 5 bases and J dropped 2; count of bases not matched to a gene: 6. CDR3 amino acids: CASSPYRGTGNTIYF. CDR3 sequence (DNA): TGTGCCAGCAGCCCCTACAGGGGCACTGGAAACACCATATATTTT. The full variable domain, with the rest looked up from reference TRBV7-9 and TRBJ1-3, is DTGVSQNPRHKITKRGQNVTFRCDPISEHNRLYWYRQTLGQGPEFLTYFQNEAQLEKSRLLSDRFSAERPKGSFSTLEIQRTEQGDSAMYLCASSPYRGTGNTIYFGEGSWLTVV.